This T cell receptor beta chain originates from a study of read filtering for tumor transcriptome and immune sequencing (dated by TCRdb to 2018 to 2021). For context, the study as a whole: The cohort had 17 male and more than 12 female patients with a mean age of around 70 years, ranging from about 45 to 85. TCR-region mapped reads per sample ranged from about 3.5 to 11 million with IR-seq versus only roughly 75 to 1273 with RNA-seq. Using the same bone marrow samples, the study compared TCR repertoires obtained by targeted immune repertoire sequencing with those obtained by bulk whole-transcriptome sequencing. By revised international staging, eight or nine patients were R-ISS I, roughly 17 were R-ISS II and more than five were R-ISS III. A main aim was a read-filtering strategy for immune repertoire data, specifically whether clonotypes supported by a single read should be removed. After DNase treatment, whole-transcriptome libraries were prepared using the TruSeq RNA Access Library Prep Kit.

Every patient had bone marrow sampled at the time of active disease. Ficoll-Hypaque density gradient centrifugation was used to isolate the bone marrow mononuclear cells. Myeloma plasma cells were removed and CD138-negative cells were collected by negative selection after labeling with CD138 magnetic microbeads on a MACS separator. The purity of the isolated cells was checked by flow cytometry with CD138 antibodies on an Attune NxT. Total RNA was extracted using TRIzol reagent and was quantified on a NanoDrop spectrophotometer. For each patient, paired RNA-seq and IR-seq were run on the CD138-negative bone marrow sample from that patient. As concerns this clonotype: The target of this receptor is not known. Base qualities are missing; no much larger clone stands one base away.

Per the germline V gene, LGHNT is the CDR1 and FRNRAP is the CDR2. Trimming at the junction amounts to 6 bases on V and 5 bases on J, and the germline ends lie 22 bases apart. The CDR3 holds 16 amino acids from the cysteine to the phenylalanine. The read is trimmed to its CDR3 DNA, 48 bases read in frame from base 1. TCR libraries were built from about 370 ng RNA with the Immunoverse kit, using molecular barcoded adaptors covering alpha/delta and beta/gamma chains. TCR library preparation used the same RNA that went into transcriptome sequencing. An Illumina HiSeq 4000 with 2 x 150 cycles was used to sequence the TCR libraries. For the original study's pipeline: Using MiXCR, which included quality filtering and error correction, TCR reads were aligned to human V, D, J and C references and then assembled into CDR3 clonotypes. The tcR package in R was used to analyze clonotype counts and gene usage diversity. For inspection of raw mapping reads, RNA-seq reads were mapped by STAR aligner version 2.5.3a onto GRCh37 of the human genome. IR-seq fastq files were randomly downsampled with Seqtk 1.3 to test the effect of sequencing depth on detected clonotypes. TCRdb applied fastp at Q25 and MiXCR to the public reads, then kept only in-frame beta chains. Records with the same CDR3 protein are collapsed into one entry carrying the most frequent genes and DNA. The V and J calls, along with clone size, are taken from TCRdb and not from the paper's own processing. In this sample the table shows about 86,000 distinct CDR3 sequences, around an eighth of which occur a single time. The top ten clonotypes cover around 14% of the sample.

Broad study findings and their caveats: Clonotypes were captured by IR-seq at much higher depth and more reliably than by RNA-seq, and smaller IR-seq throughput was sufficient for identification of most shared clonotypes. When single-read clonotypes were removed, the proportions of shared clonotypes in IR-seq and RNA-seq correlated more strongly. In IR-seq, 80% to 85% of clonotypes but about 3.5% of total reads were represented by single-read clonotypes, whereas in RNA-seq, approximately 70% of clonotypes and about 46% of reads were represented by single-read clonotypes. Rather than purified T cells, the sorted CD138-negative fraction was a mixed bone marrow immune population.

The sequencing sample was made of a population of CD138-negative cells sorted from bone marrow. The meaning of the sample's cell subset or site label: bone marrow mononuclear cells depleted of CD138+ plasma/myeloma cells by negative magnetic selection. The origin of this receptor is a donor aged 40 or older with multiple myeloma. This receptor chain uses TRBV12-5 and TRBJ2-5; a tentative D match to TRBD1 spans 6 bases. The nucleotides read TGTGCTAGTGGCCCGGGGAGAGGGGGATTCTCTGAGACCCAGTACTTC. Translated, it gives CASGPGRGGFSETQYF.